A single T cell receptor beta chain is shown here with its context. Its specificity is unknown. These data belong to a study of CD4 T cells in relation to SARS-CoV-2 and coronaviruses. CD4+ T cells from unexposed donors were obtained before the COVID-19 pandemic (2011-2018). The cells were cultured for approximately ten days before CD4+ T cells were isolated. Per germline, CDR1 MNHEY and CDR2 SVGAGI. V shed 6 bases and J shed 8 bases, with 16 bases lying between them. CDR3 length equals 13 residues. Method: immunoSEQ multiplex PCR; TCRdb's copy keeps in-frame clones and lacks some. The sample shows 15,000 to 17,000 clones, roughly 80% of them seen only once.

The rearrangement uses TRBV6-5 and TRBJ1-2; a weak D match, TRBD1 (6 bases). This clonotype was obtained from a human donor in good health. Sequencing input: CD4+ T cells from PBMCs, cultured in vitro. The CDR3 region has the DNA TGTGCCAGCAGGTTACAGGGCGCGGGAGGCTACACCTTC. Residues: CASRLQGAGGYTF.